This T cell receptor (beta chain) was obtained from a study of spatial heterogeneity in lung cancer. Study-wide background: Beta-chain sequences consistently outnumbered alpha-chain sequences in detection. Every unique TCR and UMI combination, on average, appeared more than ten times in raw reads.

CDR1 SGDLS and CDR2 YYNGEE come from the germline V gene. This CDR3 is 13 amino acids long. V was cut by 8 bases and J by 2 bases, with 13 bases left in between. Every TCR cDNA molecule bore a unique molecular identifier. TCRdb fed the 5' RACE reads into MiXCR, producing one record per CDR3 protein. The sample includes 90,000 or so distinct CDR3 sequences, approximately 8.2% of them seen just once. Indicated time point: sample taken at primary tumor resection. Sequencing was performed on whole RNA extracted from tumor and nontumor lung tissue, or from frozen PBMC, and the material was left unsorted. The donors comprised about 70 untreated early-stage non-small cell lung cancer patients.

This chain joins TRBV9 and TRBJ2-5; D call uncertain. Sample: PBMCs, taken at surgery. The TCR was taken from a male donor with early-stage non-small cell lung cancer. Written as DNA, the CDR3 is TGTGCCAGTGCCTTGGGGAATCAAGAGACCCAGTACTTC. Protein: CASALGNQETQYF.